These 17 T cell receptor beta chains came from one sample sequenced in a study of radiotherapy plus CTLA-4 blockade in lung cancer. Produced via immunoSEQ multiplex PCR; TCRdb's table is partial and in-frame only. The sample has about 98,000 clones, roughly 88% seen once; the top ten hold approximately 4.9%. The sequencing here drew on peripheral blood, taken from a patient treated with radiotherapy plus ipilimumab. These receptors were obtained from a human donor with non-small cell lung cancer that progressed on radiotherapy plus ipilimumab.

The CDR3 sequence: CSARTRNEQFF. CDR3 in DNA: TGCAGTGCTAGGACGCGAAATGAGCAGTTCTTC. The V gene is TRBV20-1, the J gene TRBJ2-1; no firm D call. CDR1 is DFQATT and CDR2 is SNEGSKA in the germline V gene (reference sequence). Trimming took 3 bases from V and 7 from J, leaving 7 bases between them. This CDR3 spans 11 amino acids.

V and J are TRBV5-1 and TRBJ2-7, with 10 bases matching TRBD2. The CDR3 extends over 17 amino acids. The germline V gene has CDR1 SGHRS and CDR2 YFSETQ. The J segment lost 2 bases and the V segment lost 4 bases, leaving 12 bases of the junction unmatched. For the CDR3, the DNA is TGCGCCAGCAGCCCCGGAGCTAGCGGGAGTATGGCCTACGAGCAGTACTTC. Translated: CASSPGASGSMAYEQYF.

CDR3 residues: CASSLGTGRNTEAFF. The CDR3 coding sequence is TGTGCCAGCAGTCTAGGGACAGGGAGGAACACTGAAGCTTTCTTT. The V call is TRBV28, the J call TRBJ1-1; 9 bases map to TRBD1. J lost 1 base, V lost 5 bases, and 5 bases had no gene match. Germline CDR1 MDHEN, CDR2 SYDVKM. There are 15 residues in the CDR3.

V gene TRBV7-8 combines with J gene TRBJ1-2; D perhaps matches TRBD1 (5 bases). The CDR3 covers 15 residues. V gave up 2 bases and J gave up 3 bases, with 13 bases separating them. CDR1 and CDR2 from the germline V gene are SGHVS and FQNEAQ. The CDR3 here is CASSLQGDNDYGYTF. CDR3 sequence (DNA): TGTGCCAGCAGCTTACAGGGTGATAATGACTATGGCTACACCTTC.

The rearrangement links TRBV5-6 to TRBJ2-1; D unclear. CDR1 is SGHDT and CDR2 is YYEEEE in the germline V gene. The CDR3 runs 15 residues. With 4 bases removed from V and 6 bases from J, the gap between germline ends came to 17 bases. The CDR3 DNA is TGTGCCAGCAGCCCCCGGTCGGGTTGGGGCAATGAGCAGTTCTTC. Translating gives CASSPRSGWGNEQFF. Together with reference TRBV5-6 and TRBJ2-1, the CDR3 gives the full variable domain: DAGVTQSPTHLIKTRGQQVTLRCSPKSGHDTVSWYQQALGQGPQFIFQYYEEEERQRGNFPDRFSGHQFPNYSSELNVNALLLGDSALYLCASSPRSGWGNEQFFGPGTRLTVL.

CDR3 bases: TGTGCCAGCAGTTACACGACCGGGACTAGCGCCGGGGAGCTGTTTTTT. This sequence encodes CASSYTTGTSAGELFF. The genes are TRBV6-6 and TRBJ2-2, with 10 bases lining up with TRBD2. The CDR3 contains 16 residues. From germline, CDR1 is MNHNY and CDR2 SVGAGI (reference sequence). V lost 2 bases and J lost 6; bases outside the gene matches: 6.

This sequence joins TRBV29-1 and TRBJ2-1, with TRBD1 matching over 8 bases. The trim removed 6 bases at V and 4 bases at J, leaving 8 bases unmatched. There are 14 residues in the CDR3. CDR1 and CDR2 (germline): SQVTM, ANQGSEA. CDR3 amino acids: CSVRPGQAYNEQFF. The CDR3 DNA sequence: TGCAGCGTCCGACCGGGACAGGCGTACAATGAGCAGTTCTTC.

The chain has TRBV10-2 and TRBJ2-7; the D gene is possibly TRBD1 (6 bases). The CDR3 contains 13 residues. V shed 6 bases and J shed 1 base, with 10 bases lying between them. Germline values: CDR1 WSHSY, CDR2 SAAADI. CDR3 sequence (DNA): TGCGCCAGCAGACCCGGGACATCCTACGAGCAGTACTTC. Protein sequence: CASRPGTSYEQYF.

This clone was counted a single time. The J gene is TRBJ1-2, the V gene TRBV6-5; 7 bases line up with TRBD1. J lost 4 bases, V lost 6 bases, and 8 bases had no gene match. CDR1 is MNHEY and CDR2 is SVGAGI in the germline V gene. The CDR3 runs to 14 residues. The CDR3 DNA reads as TGTGCCAGCAGACTCGGACAGGTGGGCTATGGCTACACCTTC. It translates to CASRLGQVGYGYTF.

V and J are TRBV10-3 and TRBJ1-5, with a weak D call TRBD1 (6 bases). CDR1 and CDR2 from the germline V gene are ENHRY and SYGVKD. This CDR3 spans 18 amino acids. Trimming took off 3 bases at V and 6 bases at J, with 24 bases between the two ends. The CDR3 DNA sequence: TGTGCCATCAGTGACCCACGAGGCATAGGGGGTTTGGGTCAGCCCCAGCATTTT. Translation gives CAISDPRGIGGLGQPQHF.

The chain has TRBV6-1 and TRBJ1-1; the D is unclear. The CDR3 length is 14 residues. The germline V and J ends were trimmed by 1 base and 7 bases, with 13 bases remaining between them. Germline CDR1 reads MNHNS; CDR2 reads SASEGT. Written as DNA, the CDR3 is TGTGCCAGCAGTGAAGGGAGGGCAGCAGGTGAAGCTTTCTTT. Amino acids: CASSEGRAAGEAFF.

J is TRBJ2-1 and V is TRBV13, with TRBD1 matching 9 bases. The V gene's germline CDR1 is PRHDT and CDR2 FYEKMQ (reference sequence). The CDR3 sequence is 14 residues long. With V trimmed by 5 bases and J by 4 bases, 3 bases remained unmatched. The CDR3 DNA reads TGTGCCAGCAGCGAGGGACAGGGTTACAATGAGCAGTTCTTC. It is translated as CASSEGQGYNEQFF. Together with reference TRBV13 and TRBJ2-1, the CDR3 gives the full variable domain: AAGVIQSPRHLIKEKRETATLKCYPIPRHDTVYWYQQGPGQDPQFLISFYEKMQSDKGSIPDRFSAQQFSDYHSELNMSSLELGDSALYFCASSEGQGYNEQFFGPGTRLTVL.

The CDR3 is CASSAVGGGQETQYF. CDR3 DNA: TGTGCCAGCAGTGCGGTCGGGGGCGGCCAAGAGACCCAGTACTTC. The chain uses TRBV2 and TRBJ2-5; D tentatively reads TRBD1 or TRBD2 (6 bases each). Germline CDR1 is SNHLY and CDR2 is FYNNEI. V lost 4 bases to trimming and J lost 1 base, with 13 bases between them. The CDR3 consists of 15 residues.

The chain carries TRBV5-1 and TRBJ2-1, with 8 bases aligning to TRBD2. The CDR3 loop spans 12 amino acids. Germline CDR1 and CDR2: SGHRS and YFSETQ. V gave up 4 bases and J gave up 9 bases; unmatched junction bases: 3. The CDR3 bases are TGCGCCAGCAGCATAAGCGGGGGTGAGCAGTTCTTC. As protein: CASSISGGEQFF.

The chain is built from TRBV11-3 and TRBJ2-2; tentative D call: TRBD1 (6 bases). Trimming removed 5 bases at V and 1 base at J, with 14 bases between. This CDR3 spans 16 amino acids. CDR1 is SGHNT and CDR2 is YENEEA in the germline V gene. The CDR3 protein is CASSGAGTMNTGELFF. CDR3 DNA sequence: TGTGCCAGCAGCGGAGCCGGGACAATGAACACCGGGGAGCTGTTTTTT.

The chain uses TRBV6-6 and TRBJ1-2, with a weak D call TRBD1 (5 bases). CDR3 length: 13 residues. CDR1 MNHNY and CDR2 SVGAGI come from the germline V gene (reference sequence). V was cut by 2 bases and J by 8 bases, with 12 bases left in between. The CDR3 DNA reads as TGTGCCAGCAGTTACGGGGCGGCGGGGGGCTACACCTTC. Translation: CASSYGAAGGYTF.

The rearrangement uses TRBV5-1 and TRBJ2-5, with 11 bases aligning to TRBD2. V trimming: 4 bases; J trimming: 3 bases; junction bases outside the gene matches: 11. The CDR3 length is 17 residues. The germline V gene has CDR1 SGHRS and CDR2 YFSETQ. The CDR3 DNA reads TGCGCCAGCAGCCCCGGGACTAGCGGAGGAGTGGAAGAGACCCAGTACTTC. Its protein product is CASSPGTSGGVEETQYF. Looking up the rest from reference TRBV5-1 and TRBJ2-5 gives the full variable domain: KAGVTQTPRYLIKTRGQQVTLSCSPISGHRSVSWYQQTPGQGLQFLFEYFSETQRNKGNFPGRFSGRQFSNSRSEMNVSTLELGDSALYLCASSPGTSGGVEETQYFGPGTRLLVL.